This T cell receptor (beta chain) comes out of a study of control samples from healthy donors and cancer patients. Germline loops: CDR1 ENHRY, CDR2 SYGVKD. The CDR3 is 12 residues long. Trimming removed 9 bases from V and 1 base from J, with 6 bases in between. Sequenced by immunoSEQ multiplex PCR; TCRdb stores in-frame clones only, minus some. The sample includes about 96,000 clones, 93% seen only once; the top ten take over 8%. The rearrangement uses TRBV10-3 and TRBJ2-2; D unresolved. Sequencing was done on a sample of blood. The sequence was collected from a man younger than 35 in good health. CDR3 bases: TGTGCCATTACAAAGAACACCGGGGAGCTGTTTTTT. It encodes CAITKNTGELFF.